The following is a TCR beta chain sequence with its context. Unique molecular identifiers tagged the TCRbeta library. Using its own MiXCR run on the PCR reads, TCRdb lists one record per CDR3 protein. The repertoire has about 500,000 distinct CDR3 sequences, around a third of them found once; the top ten carry 2.4%. These data are taken from a study of T-cell reconstitution after alpha-beta-depleted transplantation in children. The CDR3 runs to 11 residues. Trimming removed 6 bases from V and 11 bases from J, with 10 bases in between. V and J are TRBV12-3 or TRBV12-4 and TRBJ1-4, with D hard to call. The source of this sequence is a human donor who donated a stem cell graft to a child with aplastic anemia. The sequencing used PBMCs from the stem cell graft donor, collected from the stem cell graft. The CDR3 spells CASSEGDKLFF. CDR3 DNA sequence: TGTGCCAGCAGCGAAGGAGACAAACTGTTTTTT.